A selection of T cell receptor beta chains follows, all from one sample in a study of blood T cell repertoires in COVID-19. The repertoire was sequenced with immunoSEQ multiplex PCR; TCRdb's copy has only in-frame clones and lacks some. Of hundreds of thousands of clones detected, 85% to 90% appear once; the ten largest clones hold around a tenth. Sequences were obtained from peripheral blood. The origin of the receptors is a man aged 50-59 years with COVID-19, enrolled during active disease. The CDR3 runs from the conserved cysteine through the conserved F or W. D genes are given only for firm matches. Clone size is shown for a subset of rows, as once, few, many or a class of expanded clone.

DNA: TGCGCCAGCAGCAAAAGACAGGGAGCCAACAATGAGCAGTTCTTC; CDR3: CASSKRQGANNEQFF; V: TRBV5-1; D: TRBD1; J: TRBJ2-1; size: NA
DNA: TGCGCCAGCGGGATAGCGGGAGAAATTGAAGAGACCCAGTACTTC; CDR3: CASGIAGEIEETQYF; V: TRBV5-1; D: TRBD2; J: TRBJ2-5; size: NA
DNA: TGTGCCAGCAGCTCCATTAGCTGGGAGCAGTACTTC; CDR3: CASSSISWEQYF; V: TRBV7-8; D: NA; J: TRBJ2-7; size: NA
DNA: TGCAGCGTGAAACAGAGTCTGAACACTGAAGCTTTCTTT; CDR3: CSVKQSLNTEAFF; V: TRBV29-1; D: NA; J: TRBJ1-1; size: NA
DNA: TGTGCCAGCAGCTTAGGGGGCGGGAGGAGCGAGCAGTACTTC; CDR3: CASSLGGGRSEQYF; V: TRBV7-6; D: TRBD2; J: TRBJ2-7; size: NA
DNA: TGCGCCAGCAGCTTGCTGTACACAGCCTACGAGCAGTACTTC; CDR3: CASSLLYTAYEQYF; V: TRBV5-1; D: NA; J: TRBJ2-7; size: NA
DNA: TGTGCCAGCAGCCCCTCTGCTAGCTACGAGCAGTACTTC; CDR3: CASSPSASYEQYF; V: TRBV5-4; D: NA; J: TRBJ2-7; size: few
DNA: TGCGCCAGCAGCCAACTCATTGACAGGGACAGCACAGATACGCAGTATTTT; CDR3: CASSQLIDRDSTDTQYF; V: TRBV4-1; D: TRBD1; J: TRBJ2-3; size: NA
DNA: TGTGCCAGCAGCAAACAGGGAAGGGCGAATCAGCCCCAGCATTTT; CDR3: CASSKQGRANQPQHF; V: TRBV2; D: NA; J: TRBJ1-5; size: NA
DNA: TGTGCCAGCAGCTTAGACGCCGGCAGGGGTAGCAATCAGCCCCAGCATTTT; CDR3: CASSLDAGRGSNQPQHF; V: TRBV11-2; D: NA; J: TRBJ1-5; size: NA
DNA: TGTGCCAGCAGTGTCACGGGAGCAGCCTATGGCTACACCTTC; CDR3: CASSVTGAAYGYTF; V: TRBV28; D: NA; J: TRBJ1-2; size: NA
DNA: TGTGCCAGCAGCCAAGACCGGGGCGAGCAGTACTTC; CDR3: CASSQDRGEQYF; V: TRBV4-2; D: NA; J: TRBJ2-7; size: NA
DNA: TGTGCCACCAGCAGAGACACTAGGAGCTCCTACGAGCAGTACTTC; CDR3: CATSRDTRSSYEQYF; V: TRBV15; D: NA; J: TRBJ2-7; size: NA